Each of the 5 T cell receptor beta chains below was sequenced from the same sample in a study of blood T cell repertoires in COVID-19. Libraries were prepared by immunoSEQ multiplex PCR; TCRdb keeps only in-frame clonotypes and omits some of them. The sample includes hundreds of thousands of clones, 85% to 90% of them seen just once. The sequencing input was PBMCs or T cells enriched from blood (not recorded which). The receptor source for this set is a woman in her late teens or twenties who had recovered from COVID-19.

The rearrangement joins TRBV7-9 to TRBJ2-7; tentatively, D is TRBD2 (6 bases). V lost 4 bases to trimming and J lost 1 base, with 8 bases between them. The CDR3 has 13 residues. The germline CDR1 and CDR2 sequences are SEHNR and FQNEAQ (reference sequence). CDR3 DNA: TGTGCCAGCAGCTCCCGGGGGTCCTACGAGCAGTACTTC. It is translated as CASSSRGSYEQYF.

The chain combines TRBV2 with TRBJ1-5, with TRBD1 matching 7 bases. The ends lost 4 bases at V and 3 bases at J; junction bases unmatched: 3. CDR1 SNHLY and CDR2 FYNNEI come from the germline V gene. The CDR3 runs 14 residues. CDR3 sequence: CASSGGQINQPQHF. The CDR3 coding sequence is TGTGCCAGCAGTGGGGGACAGATCAATCAGCCCCAGCATTTT.

This chain joins TRBV19 and TRBJ2-2, with D perhaps TRBD1 (6 bases). Germline V gene sequence: CDR1 LNHDA, CDR2 SQIVND (reference sequence). Trimming shortened V by 5 bases and J by 5 bases, and 15 bases separated the two germline ends. The length of the CDR3 is 15 residues. The CDR3 coding sequence is TGTGCCAGTAGTGCCCAGGGGATTCTAACCGGGGAGCTGTTTTTT. It encodes CASSAQGILTGELFF.

This rearrangement joins TRBV19 to TRBJ1-1; D not certain. Germline V gene sequence: CDR1 LNHDA, CDR2 SQIVND (reference sequence). With 6 bases removed from V and 3 bases from J, the gap between germline ends came to 5 bases. The CDR3 sequence is 11 residues long. The CDR3 region is CASSRDTEAFF. CDR3 DNA: TGTGCCAGTAGCCGGGACACTGAAGCTTTCTTT.

This clone occurred once. The chain couples TRBV4-2 to TRBJ1-6; 7 bases map to TRBD1. Germline V gives CDR1 LGHNA, CDR2 YNFKEQ. V was pared by 0 bases and J by 2 bases, with 1 base of the junction left unmatched. The CDR3 covers 16 residues. CDR3 bases: TGTGCCAGCAGCCAAGACAGGGGGGCCTATAATTCACCCCTCCACTTT. Amino acids: CASSQDRGAYNSPLHF.